The 31 T cell receptor beta chains in this list originate from one sample, sequenced in a study of T cells in Graves' hyperthyroidism and ophthalmopathy. The CDR3 regions of TCR beta were amplified from RNA transcripts. A first-round RT-PCR of the TCR CDR3 used the HTBI primer set. Using its own MiXCR run on the multiplex PCR reads, TCRdb lists one record per CDR3 protein. The repertoire holds about 290,000 distinct CDR3 sequences, with about 17% as singletons. Material: blood. Every receptor here comes from an older woman with Graves' ophthalmopathy.

This clonotype was counted many times. V usage is TRBV9 and J usage is TRBJ2-7; the match to TRBD1 covers 9 bases. The CDR3 length is 15 residues. Germline V gene sequence: CDR1 SGDLS, CDR2 YYNGEE. V shed 2 bases, J shed 4 bases, and the junction held 7 bases outside the gene matches. Written as DNA, the CDR3 is TGTGCCAGCAGCGTCCGAACAGGGGGCGAATACGAGCAGTACTTC. This encodes CASSVRTGGEYEQYF.

This clonotype was seen at least ten times. The genes are TRBV11-2 and TRBJ2-1, with 15 bases matching TRBD2. The CDR3 has 16 amino acids. The junction had 4 bases not matched to a gene; V was cut back by 6 bases and J by 4 bases. From germline, CDR1 is SGHAT and CDR2 FQNNGV. The CDR3 DNA reads TGTGCCAGCAGAACGGGACTAGCGGGAGGTTACAATGAGCAGTTCTTC. Its protein product is CASRTGLAGGYNEQFF.

This clonotype was recorded at least ten times. The chain employs TRBV10-3 and TRBJ2-7; 10 bases are shared with TRBD1. Germline V gene data show CDR1 as ENHRY and CDR2 as SYGVKD. The CDR3 contains 16 residues. V shed 4 bases and J 3 bases; nucleotides not matched to a gene: 9. The CDR3 nucleotides are TGTGCCATCAGTGCGGGGGGGACAGGGGTCATCTACGAGCAGTACTTC. This encodes CAISAGGTGVIYEQYF.

This clonotype was detected many times. The gene calls are TRBV30 and TRBJ2-7; D is tentatively TRBD1 or TRBD2 (6 bases each). Looked up from germline, CDR1 is GTSNPN and CDR2 is SVGIG (reference sequence). The length of the CDR3 is 13 residues. V was clipped by 8 bases and J by 5 bases, with 19 bases between them. CDR3 sequence (DNA): TGTGCCGGCCGATCCAGGGGACTCCACGAGCAGTACTTC. Amino acid sequence: CAGRSRGLHEQYF. Full variable domain (missing parts from reference TRBV30 and TRBJ2-7): SQTIHQWPATLVQPVGSPLSLECTVEGTSNPNLYWYRQAAGRGLQLLFYSVGIGQISSEVPQNLSASRPQDRQFILSSKKLLLSDSGFYLCAGRSRGLHEQYFGPGTRLTVT.

This clonotype was counted many times. The chain uses TRBV27 and TRBJ2-3; the D call may be TRBD1 or TRBD2 (5 bases each). This CDR3 comprises 15 residues. Germline CDR1 MNHEY, CDR2 SMNVEV (reference sequence). Trimming removed 8 bases from V and 5 bases from J, with 20 bases in between. For the CDR3, the DNA is TGTGCCAGCCGCCGTGTGGGACCGCGACAAGATACGCAGTATTTT. It is translated as CASRRVGPRQDTQYF.

This clonotype was seen many times. The chain combines TRBV27 with TRBJ1-2; D is possibly TRBD1 (5 bases). CDR1 and CDR2 from the germline V gene are MNHEY and SMNVEV (reference sequence). Deletions cut 8 bases from V and 13 bases from J, with 20 bases between. The CDR3 contains 12 residues. The CDR3 coding sequence is TGTGCCAGCTCCCCGGACGGTCAGGGAGCCACCTTC. This gives the protein CASSPDGQGATF.

This clonotype was observed many times. The rearrangement joins TRBV6-1 to TRBJ1-1, with D maybe TRBD1 (5 bases). The CDR3 extends over 14 amino acids. Looked up from germline, CDR1 is MNHNS and CDR2 is SASEGT. The V end lost 6 bases, the J end lost 8 bases, and 19 bases lay between the germline ends. Here the CDR3 reads CASRASRGGPEAFF. In DNA, the CDR3 is TGTGCCAGCAGAGCATCAAGGGGAGGTCCCGAAGCTTTCTTT.

At least ten counts were recorded for this clonotype. This rearrangement joins TRBV6-2 or TRBV6-3 to TRBJ1-2; tentatively, D is TRBD1 (6 bases). Germline loops: CDR1 MNHEY, CDR2 SVGEGT. Trimming took off 6 bases at V and 6 bases at J, with 14 bases between the two ends. The CDR3 totals 13 residues. In nucleotides, the CDR3 is TGTGCCAGCAGGCTCGACAGGCTAGATGGCTACACCTTC. Its translation is CASRLDRLDGYTF.

This clonotype occurred many times. The V and J genes are TRBV20-1 and TRBJ1-1, with unresolved D. Germline lookup yields CDR1 DFQATT and CDR2 SNEGSKA (reference sequence). Trimming cost V 5 bases and J 3 bases, with 19 bases left between them. This CDR3 contains 15 residues. The CDR3 DNA reads as TGCAGTGCTTACGATCCGGGGAGAGGTTACACTGAAGCTTTCTTT. This encodes CSAYDPGRGYTEAFF.

The chain links TRBV7-6 to TRBJ2-2; D tentatively fits TRBD1 or TRBD2 (5 bases each). Per the germline V gene, CDR1 is SGHVS and CDR2 is FNYEAQ. This CDR3 contains 15 residues. V was shortened by 1 base and J by 9 bases, with 15 bases between the two germline ends. DNA of the CDR3: TGTGCCAGCAGCTTAGTCTCTAGCTGGGGCCGGGAGCTGTTTTTT. Its protein product is CASSLVSSWGRELFF.

The chain links TRBV24-1 to TRBJ1-5; D possibly corresponds to TRBD1 (5 bases). CDR1 and CDR2 from the germline V gene are KGHDR and SFDVKD. V lost 5 bases, J lost 5 bases, and 9 bases lay in between. This CDR3 contains 13 residues. For the CDR3, the DNA is TGTGCCACCAGTGCAGGGTCCCATCAGCCCCAGCATTTT. This gives the protein CATSAGSHQPQHF.

This clonotype was seen a handful of times. The genes are TRBV6-1 and TRBJ2-1, with 9 bases that match TRBD2. The CDR3 has 15 amino acids. CDR1 is MNHNS, CDR2 SASEGT, per germline. Trimming cost V 8 bases and J 4 bases; bases outside gene matches: 9. CDR3 in amino acids: CASSSSGSGYNEQFF. The CDR3 bases are TGTGCCAGCTCAAGTAGCGGGAGTGGGTACAATGAGCAGTTCTTC.

The CDR3 reads CASSWIYNEKLFF. DNA for the CDR3: TGTGCCAGCAGTTGGATATATAATGAAAAACTGTTTTTT. The chain joins TRBV6-1 to TRBJ1-4; D is undetermined. This CDR3 is 13 amino acids long. The germline V gene has CDR1 MNHNS and CDR2 SASEGT. The ends were cut back, 5 bases at V and 4 bases at J, with 8 bases in the middle.

At least ten counts were recorded for this clonotype. The chain links TRBV27 to TRBJ2-1, with D tentatively TRBD1 or TRBD2 (5 bases each). There are 16 residues in the CDR3. V lost 1 base to trimming and J lost 5 bases, with 15 bases between them. The germline CDR1 and CDR2 sequences are MNHEY and SMNVEV (reference sequence). CDR3 amino acids: CASSLFGGMGDNEQFF. The CDR3 DNA reads TGTGCCAGCAGTTTATTTGGTGGGATGGGGGACAATGAGCAGTTCTTC.

This clonotype was counted between two and nine times. The chain employs TRBV6-1 and TRBJ1-5, with a tentative D call TRBD1 (6 bases). Trimming took 6 bases from V and 6 from J, leaving 12 bases between them. Germline CDR1 MNHNS, CDR2 SASEGT. The CDR3 is made up of 13 amino acids. CDR3 in amino acids: CASSTGTGQPQHF. DNA for the CDR3: TGTGCCAGCAGCACAGGGACGGGTCAGCCCCAGCATTTT.

A remark on this clonotype: A read error may be the cause here, since a much bigger clone is one base away. The chain combines TRBV27 with TRBJ1-1; D is unresolved. V lost 6 bases, J lost 3 bases, and 11 bases lay in between. Germline V gives CDR1 MNHEY, CDR2 SMNVEV (reference sequence). This CDR3 region has 13 residues. CDR3 coding DNA: TGTGCCAGCAGGTGGTTCATGGACACTGAAGCTTTCTTT. Its translation: CASRWFMDTEAFF.

This clonotype was observed a few times. The rearrangement uses TRBV9 and TRBJ1-5, with a possible D match to TRBD1 (5 bases). Looked up from germline, CDR1 is SGDLS and CDR2 is YYNGEE. CDR3 length: 13 amino acids. Trimming cost V 4 bases and J 3 bases, with 8 bases left between them. The CDR3 reads CASSRGPNQPQHF. The CDR3 DNA reads as TGTGCCAGCAGCAGGGGTCCCAATCAGCCCCAGCATTTT.

This clonotype was observed at least ten times. This chain joins TRBV5-4 and TRBJ1-1; D is perhaps TRBD1 (6 bases). This CDR3 spans 16 amino acids. The V gene lost 2 bases and the J gene lost 0 bases, with 14 bases spanning the gap. Germline V gene data show CDR1 as SGHNT and CDR2 as YYREEE (reference sequence). CDR3 residues: CASSFKPGHLNTEAFF. CDR3 sequence (DNA): TGTGCCAGCAGCTTTAAACCGGGACACCTGAACACTGAAGCTTTCTTT.

Many counts were recorded for this clonotype. V and J are TRBV13 and TRBJ1-6, with D possibly matching TRBD1 (6 bases). In germline, CDR1 is PRHDT, CDR2 FYEKMQ (reference sequence). Between the trimmed V and J ends, which lost 6 bases and 9 bases, there was a span of 12 bases. The CDR3 has 13 residues. The CDR3 bases are TGTGCCAGCAGACTAACAGGGAGTTCACCCCTCCACTTT. Protein sequence: CASRLTGSSPLHF.

Ten or more counts support this clonotype. The V call is TRBV13, the J call TRBJ2-7; TRBD1 or TRBD2 may be the D gene (5 bases each). From germline, CDR1 is PRHDT and CDR2 FYEKMQ (reference sequence). Trimming shortened V by 4 bases and J by 1 base, and 11 bases separated the two germline ends. The CDR3 is made up of 14 amino acids. The CDR3 nucleotides are TGTGCCAGCAGCTCCCGGGACCGATCCTACGAGCAGTACTTC. Protein: CASSSRDRSYEQYF.

This clonotype was picked up one time. V is TRBV4-3 and J is TRBJ2-7; 9 bases fit TRBD2. Germline V lookup: CDR1 LGHNA, CDR2 YSLEER. With V trimmed by 6 bases and J by 6 bases, 6 bases remained unmatched. This CDR3 is 13 amino acids long. The CDR3 nucleotides are TGCGCCAGCAGACCGGGACTAGCCGGCGAGCAGTACTTC. Its translation is CASRPGLAGEQYF.

The sample holds many counts of this clonotype. The chain joins TRBV5-1 to TRBJ2-2; 9 bases match TRBD1. V was clipped by 0 bases and J by 3 bases; unmatched bases: 3. This CDR3 spans 16 amino acids. CDR1 is SGHRS, CDR2 YFSETQ, per germline. The CDR3 DNA follows: TGCGCCAGCAGCTTGGGACAGGGGGTCGACACCGGGGAGCTGTTTTTT. Protein sequence: CASSLGQGVDTGELFF.

V is TRBV20-1 and J is TRBJ2-1; the D gene is possibly TRBD2 (6 bases). From germline, CDR1 is DFQATT and CDR2 SNEGSKA (reference sequence). Deletions cut 5 bases from V and 6 bases from J, with 11 bases between. The length of the CDR3 is 12 residues. The CDR3 region is CSAPAGSNEQFF. The CDR3 DNA reads TGCAGTGCTCCCGCGGGGAGCAATGAGCAGTTCTTC.

This clonotype has ten or more counts. This sequence joins TRBV2 and TRBJ1-4; unclear D gene. CDR1 and CDR2 from the germline V gene are SNHLY and FYNNEI. The V gene lost 2 bases and the J gene lost 4 bases, with 11 bases spanning the gap. This CDR3 is 15 amino acids long. CDR3 sequence (DNA): TGTGCCAGCAGTGAAAGGCAGGCCCATAATGAAAAACTGTTTTTT. Its translation is CASSERQAHNEKLFF.

The chain has TRBV12-3 or TRBV12-4 and TRBJ2-2, with TRBD2 identical over 9 bases. V was clipped by 3 bases and J by 7 bases; unmatched bases: 6. The CDR3 length is 15 residues. The CDR3: CASSFGGRAFGELFF. As DNA, the CDR3 is TGTGCCAGCAGTTTTGGCGGGAGGGCCTTCGGGGAGCTGTTTTTT.

This clonotype was found many times. The V call is TRBV18, the J call TRBJ1-2, with a possible D match to TRBD1 (5 bases). The ends were cut back, 3 bases at V and 0 bases at J, with 8 bases in the middle. There are 14 residues in the CDR3. From germline, CDR1 is KGHSH and CDR2 LQKENI. In nucleotides, the CDR3 is TGTGCCAGCTCACCTCAGACAGCTAACTATGGCTACACCTTC. Amino acids: CASSPQTANYGYTF.

Ten or more counts support this clonotype. The chain has TRBV7-2 and TRBJ2-3; 10 bases agree with TRBD2. V was pared by 5 bases and J by 1 base, with 12 bases of the junction left unmatched. CDR3 length equals 18 residues. Looked up from germline, CDR1 is SGHTA and CDR2 is FQGNSA. The CDR3 region has the DNA TGTGCCAGCAGCATGACTAGCGGGTCCAAGGGCGGCACAGATACGCAGTATTTT. Its protein is CASSMTSGSKGGTDTQYF.

This clonotype was counted at least ten times. V is TRBV27 and J is TRBJ2-7; TRBD1 matches 8 bases. CDR1 is MNHEY, CDR2 SMNVEV, per germline (reference sequence). CDR3 length: 15 amino acids. V shed 6 bases, J shed 1 base, and the junction held 8 bases outside the gene matches. DNA of the CDR3: TGTGCCAGCAGACCCGACAGGGGCTCATCCTACGAGCAGTACTTC. This sequence encodes CASRPDRGSSYEQYF.

This clonotype occurred many times. This chain connects TRBV12-3 or TRBV12-4 to TRBJ1-6; perhaps TRBD1 as D (5 bases). The CDR3 has 14 amino acids. V was trimmed by 7 bases and J by 10 bases, leaving 17 bases between them. The CDR3 sequence: CASNRGTLNSPLHF. In nucleotides, the CDR3 is TGTGCCAGCAATCGAGGGACTTTGAACTCACCCCTCCACTTT.

This clonotype was recorded many times. The chain carries TRBV3-1 and TRBJ2-2; 8 bases match TRBD2. V lost 10 bases to trimming and J lost 5 bases; unmatched junction nucleotides: 9. Germline V gene data show CDR1 as LGHDT and CDR2 as YNNKEL (reference sequence). The CDR3 sequence is 14 residues long. The CDR3 DNA reads as TGTGCCACCCTCGGGGGGGGACGGACCGGGGAGCTGTTTTTT. This sequence encodes CATLGGGRTGELFF.

The table lists this clonotype with many counts. This chain connects TRBV10-3 to TRBJ1-2; TRBD1 is a possible D gene (6 bases). Germline values: CDR1 ENHRY, CDR2 SYGVKD. The length of the CDR3 is 16 residues. Trimming took 0 bases from V and 8 from J, leaving 19 bases between them. This chain's CDR3 is CAISESLDSPSGGYTF. The CDR3 region has the DNA TGTGCCATCAGTGAGTCGTTGGACAGTCCTTCGGGAGGCTACACCTTC.